What follows is one TCR beta chain and its context. The data were taken from a study of T-cell reconstitution after alpha-beta-depleted transplantation in children. The V gene's germline CDR1 is MNHNS and CDR2 SASEGT. This CDR3 is 17 amino acids long. The V gene end was trimmed by 7 bases and the J gene end by 3 bases; junction bases not matched to a gene: 11. Library preparation (for TCRbeta) was performed with unique molecular identifiers. TCRdb used MiXCR to reprocess the PCR reads, holding one entry per CDR3 protein. The sample shows 450,000 to 500,000 distinct CDR3 sequences, approximately 13% of them seen only once.

The chain recombines TRBV6-1 with TRBJ2-6, with 8 bases aligning to TRBD1. The source was PBMCs from the stem cell graft donor, collected from the stem cell graft. The TCR was taken from a human donor who donated a stem cell graft to a child with combined immunodeficiency. This CDR3 reads CASTRSTGVGGANVLTF. The CDR3 region has the DNA TGTGCCAGCACCCGATCGACAGGGGTGGGTGGGGCCAACGTCCTGACTTTC.